The subject of this entry is one T cell receptor (beta chain). Its target is not known. Only in-frame clones appear in the TCRdb table, and some are missing; sequencing was by immunoSEQ multiplex PCR. The table records tens of thousands of clones, approximately 88% of them present only once. The ends were cut back, 2 bases at V and 2 bases at J, with 5 bases in the middle. The CDR3 runs to 13 residues. CDR1 is SGHDT, CDR2 YYEEEE, per germline. This sample was taken from a study of T cell responses to AZD1222 COVID-19 vaccine. Whole-study findings and limits: Unmutated variant regions are reportedly the target of nearly half of TCRs that are spike-specific.

The chain joins TRBV5-6 to TRBJ1-3; D call uncertain. This sequence was found in an adult in good health. Sequences were derived from peripheral blood, sampled on day 0 of AZD1222 vaccination. For the CDR3, the DNA is TGTGCCAGCAGCTTAACTACTGGAAACACCATATATTTT. Protein: CASSLTTGNTIYF.